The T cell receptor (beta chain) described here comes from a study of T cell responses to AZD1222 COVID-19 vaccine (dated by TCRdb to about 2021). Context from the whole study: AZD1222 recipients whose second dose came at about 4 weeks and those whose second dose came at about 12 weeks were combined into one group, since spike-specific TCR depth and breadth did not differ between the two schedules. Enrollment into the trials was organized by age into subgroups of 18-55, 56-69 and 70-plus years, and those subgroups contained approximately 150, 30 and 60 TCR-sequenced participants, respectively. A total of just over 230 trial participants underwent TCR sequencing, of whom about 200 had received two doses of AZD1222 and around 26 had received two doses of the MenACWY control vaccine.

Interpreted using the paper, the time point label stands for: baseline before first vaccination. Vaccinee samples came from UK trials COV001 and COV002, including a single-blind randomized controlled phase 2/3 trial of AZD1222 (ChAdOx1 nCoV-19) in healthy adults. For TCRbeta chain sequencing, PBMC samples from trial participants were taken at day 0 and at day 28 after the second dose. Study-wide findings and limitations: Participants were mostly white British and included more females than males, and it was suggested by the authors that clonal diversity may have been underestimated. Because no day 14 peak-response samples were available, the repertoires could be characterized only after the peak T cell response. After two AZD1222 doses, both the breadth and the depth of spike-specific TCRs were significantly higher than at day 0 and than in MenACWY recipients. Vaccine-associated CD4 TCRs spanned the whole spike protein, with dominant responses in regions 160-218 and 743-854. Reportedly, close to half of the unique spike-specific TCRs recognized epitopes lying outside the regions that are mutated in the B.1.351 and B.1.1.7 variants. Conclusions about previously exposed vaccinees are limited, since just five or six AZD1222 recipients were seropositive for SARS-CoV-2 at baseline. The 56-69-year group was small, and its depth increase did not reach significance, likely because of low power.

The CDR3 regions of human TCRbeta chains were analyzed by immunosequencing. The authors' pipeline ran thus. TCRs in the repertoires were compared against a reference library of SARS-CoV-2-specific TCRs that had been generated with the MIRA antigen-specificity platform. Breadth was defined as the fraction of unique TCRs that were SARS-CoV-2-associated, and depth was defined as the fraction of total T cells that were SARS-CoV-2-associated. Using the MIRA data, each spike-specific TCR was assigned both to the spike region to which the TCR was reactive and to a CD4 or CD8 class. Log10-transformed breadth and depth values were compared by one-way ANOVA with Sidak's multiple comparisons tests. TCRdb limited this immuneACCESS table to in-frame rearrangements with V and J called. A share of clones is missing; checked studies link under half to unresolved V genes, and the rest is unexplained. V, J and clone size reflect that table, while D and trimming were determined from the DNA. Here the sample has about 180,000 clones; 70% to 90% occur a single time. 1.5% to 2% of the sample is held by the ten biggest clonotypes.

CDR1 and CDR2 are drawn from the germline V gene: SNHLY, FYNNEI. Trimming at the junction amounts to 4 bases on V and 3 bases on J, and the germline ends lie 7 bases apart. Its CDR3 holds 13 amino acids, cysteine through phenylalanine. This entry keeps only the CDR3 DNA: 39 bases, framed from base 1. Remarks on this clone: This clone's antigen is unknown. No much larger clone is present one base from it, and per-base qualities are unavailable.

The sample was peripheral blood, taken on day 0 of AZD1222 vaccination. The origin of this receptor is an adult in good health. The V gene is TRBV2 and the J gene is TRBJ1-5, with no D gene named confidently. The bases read TGTGCCAGCAGTGGCGGGCTCAATCAGCCCCAGCATTTT. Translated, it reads CASSGGLNQPQHF.